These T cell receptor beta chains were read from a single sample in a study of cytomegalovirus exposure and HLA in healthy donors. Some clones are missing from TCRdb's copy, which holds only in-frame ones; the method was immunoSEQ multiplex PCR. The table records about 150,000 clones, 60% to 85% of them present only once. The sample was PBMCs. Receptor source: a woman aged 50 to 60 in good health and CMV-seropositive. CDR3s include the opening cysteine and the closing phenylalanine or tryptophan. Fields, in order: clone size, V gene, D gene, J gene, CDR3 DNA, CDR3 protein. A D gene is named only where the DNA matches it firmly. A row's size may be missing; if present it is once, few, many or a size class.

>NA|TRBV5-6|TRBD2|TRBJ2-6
TGTGCCAGCAGGCCGCGGGGGGAAGGGGCCAACGGCCTGACTTTC
CASRPRGEGANGLTF
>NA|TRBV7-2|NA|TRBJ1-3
TGTGCCAGCAGCTTAGACAGGGCTGGAAACACCATATATTTT
CASSLDRAGNTIYF
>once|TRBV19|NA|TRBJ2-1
TGTGCCAGTAGTATAGATTCCGGGAGTTTGGCGCATGAGCAGTTCTTC
CASSIDSGSLAHEQFF
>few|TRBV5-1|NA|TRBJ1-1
TGCGCCAGCAGCTTGGACCCATCAGGGATCGAACCTTTCTTT
CASSLDPSGIEPFF
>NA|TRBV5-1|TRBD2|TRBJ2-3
TGCGCCAGCAGCTCAGGACTAGCGGAGAGCACAGATACGCAGTATTTT
CASSSGLAESTDTQYF
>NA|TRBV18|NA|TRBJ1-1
TGTGCCAGCTCAACTACCGGTGACAGTAACACTGAAGCTTTCTTT
CASSTTGDSNTEAFF
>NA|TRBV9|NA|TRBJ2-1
TGTGCCAGCAGCGCCAGCCGGGGAAATGAGCAGTTCTTC
CASSASRGNEQFF
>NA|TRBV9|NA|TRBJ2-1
TGTGCCAGCACCGGTAGGGAGGGGGAAGTTGAGCAGTTCTTC
CASTGREGEVEQFF
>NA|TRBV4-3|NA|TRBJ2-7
TGCGCCAGCAGCCAAGACAGGGTAAACTACGAGCAGTACTTC
CASSQDRVNYEQYF
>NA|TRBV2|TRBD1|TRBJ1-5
TGTGCCAGCACCGGGACAGGGGTCGGCAATCAGCCCCAGCATTTT
CASTGTGVGNQPQHF
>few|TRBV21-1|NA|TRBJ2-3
TGTGCCACCCAGGGTCCCGTTACGGGAGTCAGGGACACAGATACGCAGTATTTT
CATQGPVTGVRDTDTQYF
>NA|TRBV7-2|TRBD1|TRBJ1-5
TGTGCCAGCAGCCTACAGGGGGCCTTTAATCAGCCCCAGCATTTT
CASSLQGAFNQPQHF
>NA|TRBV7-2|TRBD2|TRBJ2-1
TGTGCCAGCCAAAGGCCGGGGGGGACCTACAATGAGCAGTTCTTC
CASQRPGGTYNEQFF
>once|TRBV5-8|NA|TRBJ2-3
TGTGCCAGCAGCTTGGGGGGGGGCACAGATACGCAGTATTTT
CASSLGGGTDTQYF
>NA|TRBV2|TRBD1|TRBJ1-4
TGTGCCAGCAGTCCCGGGACAGTAAATGAAAAACTGTTTTTT
CASSPGTVNEKLFF
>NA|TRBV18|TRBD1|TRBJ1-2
TGTGCCAGCTCACCTGGGACAGGAAATGGCTACACCTTC
CASSPGTGNGYTF
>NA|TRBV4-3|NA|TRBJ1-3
TGCGCCAGCAGCCAATACAGGGTATTATCGGGAAACACCATATATTTT
CASSQYRVLSGNTIYF
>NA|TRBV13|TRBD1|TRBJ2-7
TGTGCCAGCAGCCTATCAGCGACAGGGACGGATTCCTACGAGCAGTACTTC
CASSLSATGTDSYEQYF
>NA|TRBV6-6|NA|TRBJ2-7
TGTGCCAGCACCAAAACGGGGAAGACTTCGGAGCAGTACTTC
CASTKTGKTSEQYF
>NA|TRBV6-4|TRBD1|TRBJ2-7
TGTGCCAGCAGTGCGTTACAGGGGGCAGAGCAGTACTTC
CASSALQGAEQYF
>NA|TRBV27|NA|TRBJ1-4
TGTGCCAGCAGTCCAAACCAGGGGAGCTTAACTAATGAAAAACTGTTTTTT
CASSPNQGSLTNEKLFF
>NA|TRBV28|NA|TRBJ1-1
TGTGCCAGCAGTCAACAGGGAACTGAAGCTTTCTTT
CASSQQGTEAFF
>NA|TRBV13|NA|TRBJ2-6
TGTGCCAGCAGCTTCAAAGGGGCAGCCACCAGCTCTGGGGCCAACGGCCTGACTTTC
CASSFKGAATSSGANGLTF
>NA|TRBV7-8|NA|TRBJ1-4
TGTGCCAGCAGTCTAGGAGGGGTTAATGAAAAACTGTTTTTT
CASSLGGVNEKLFF
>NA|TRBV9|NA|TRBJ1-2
TGTGCCAGCAGCTCCCGGCCCGGTCGCGACACCCCCCGCTACACCTTC
CASSSRPGRDTPRYTF
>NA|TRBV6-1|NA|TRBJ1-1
TGTGCCAGCAACTACCGGACGGGAGAGGTTGAAGCTTTCTTT
CASNYRTGEVEAFF
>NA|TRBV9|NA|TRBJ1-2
TGTGCCAGCAGCGTAGGGCCAGTTCTTCAGGGCTACACCTTC
CASSVGPVLQGYTF
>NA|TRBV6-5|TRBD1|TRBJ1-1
TGTGCCAGCAAACTTCAGGGGGAGCAGGCTGAAGCTTTCTTT
CASKLQGEQAEAFF
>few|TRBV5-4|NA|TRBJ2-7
TGTGCCAGCAGCTTGGGTGGGGAAATGGGGCACGAGCAGTACTTC
CASSLGGEMGHEQYF
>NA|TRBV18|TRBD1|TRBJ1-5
TGTGCCAGCTCACCCACGACAGGGGGGGATCAGCCCCAGCATTTT
CASSPTTGGDQPQHF
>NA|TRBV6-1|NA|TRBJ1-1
TGTGCCAGCAGTGATCGGGGGAACACTGAAGCTTTCTTT
CASSDRGNTEAFF
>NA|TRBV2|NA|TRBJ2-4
TGTGCCAGCAGTCCCCCTCTAGCCAAAAACATTCAGTACTTC
CASSPPLAKNIQYF
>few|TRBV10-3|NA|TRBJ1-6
TGTGCCATCAGTGGTAGGGCAGGGGCCAGTAATTCACCCCTCCACTTT
CAISGRAGASNSPLHF
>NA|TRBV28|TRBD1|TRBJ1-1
TGTGCCAGCAGTTTGGGACAGGGGGGTACTGAAGCTTTCTTT
CASSLGQGGTEAFF
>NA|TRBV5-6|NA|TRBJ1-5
TGTGCCAGCAGCTTCGGTCTTTCAGACCGGGGGCCCCAGCATTTT
CASSFGLSDRGPQHF
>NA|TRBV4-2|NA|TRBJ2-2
TGTGCCAGCAGCCAAGATTTGGTCGGAGCGAACACCGGGGAGCTGTTTTTT
CASSQDLVGANTGELFF
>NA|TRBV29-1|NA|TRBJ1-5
TGCAGCGTTCGGAGCAGTCCTAATCAGCCCCAGCATTTT
CSVRSSPNQPQHF
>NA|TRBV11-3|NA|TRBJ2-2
TGTGCCAGCAGCTTAGGGCGGGACACCGGGGAGCTGTTTTTT
CASSLGRDTGELFF